This entry lists 24 T cell receptor beta chains sequenced from one sample in a study of glioma-infiltrating T cells. TCR alpha and beta CDR3 regions were amplified from RNA using iRepertoire nested multiplex PCR. TCRdb called the multiplex PCR reads again in MiXCR, with one record for every CDR3 protein. The repertoire holds 150,000 or so distinct CDR3 sequences, with 30% to 40% as singletons. Material: glioma tissue, nonneoplastic brain tissue, or PBMCs (not recorded which). Receptor source: a human donor with low-grade glioma or glioblastoma, undergoing nonglioma brain surgery, or in good health (not recorded which).

This clonotype was seen a single time. Here the CDR3 DNA reads TGTGCCAGCAGCCAAGACTCCGGGGAGTACAATGAGCAGTTCTTC. Translated, it gives CASSQDSGEYNEQFF. The chain recombines TRBV4-2 with TRBJ2-1; D possibly corresponds to TRBD2 (5 bases). V lost 0 bases and J lost 4, with 10 bases in between. The CDR3 is made up of 15 amino acids. CDR1 LGHNA and CDR2 YNFKEQ come from the germline V gene.

The chain links TRBV7-9 to TRBJ1-2, with 9 bases that match TRBD1. With 5 bases clipped from V and 6 bases from J, the junction kept 13 bases outside the gene matches. Germline V gives CDR1 SEHNR, CDR2 FQNEAQ (reference sequence). The CDR3 runs 16 residues. Here the CDR3 DNA reads TGTGCCAGCAGCACGGAAGAAACACAGGGGGCGCATGGCTACACCTTC. Translating it yields CASSTEETQGAHGYTF.

The chain has TRBV12-3 or TRBV12-4 and TRBJ1-5; no clear D. This CDR3 spans 13 amino acids. Trimming left V 11 bases short and J 4 bases short, with 15 bases between. The CDR3 loop is CAGNRGRNQPQHF. CDR3 DNA sequence: TGTGCCGGCAATCGGGGAAGAAATCAGCCCCAGCATTTT.

This clonotype was counted many times. This chain joins TRBV28 and TRBJ1-1; D gene uncertain. This CDR3 has 14 amino acids. Trimming removed 3 bases from V and 3 bases from J, with 11 bases in between. Germline CDR1 MDHEN, CDR2 SYDVKM. CDR3 sequence: CASSFEHMYTEAFF. The CDR3 nucleotides are TGTGCCAGCAGTTTCGAACACATGTACACTGAAGCTTTCTTT.

The rearrangement links TRBV18 to TRBJ1-5; tentatively, D is TRBD1 (6 bases). This CDR3 contains 13 residues. CDR1 and CDR2 from the germline V gene are KGHSH and LQKENI. The ends were cut back, 2 bases at V and 8 bases at J, with 10 bases in the middle. The CDR3 DNA is TGTGCCAGCTCACCAGGGAGGGGGAAGCCCCAGCATTTT. It translates to CASSPGRGKPQHF.

The chain joins TRBV6-1 to TRBJ2-3; 7 nucleotides align to TRBD1. This CDR3 comprises 13 residues. Germline V gene lookup returns CDR1 MNHNS and CDR2 SASEGT. After removal of 4 bases from V and 8 bases from J, the junction contained 6 bases not matched to a gene. For the CDR3, the DNA is TGTGCCAGCAGTGTTACAGGGGAAGGTACGCAGTATTTT. It codes for CASSVTGEGTQYF.

This clonotype was found a few times. This chain links TRBV6-4 with TRBJ2-3, with D possibly TRBD1 on 7 matching bases. From germline, CDR1 is MRHNA and CDR2 SNTAGT. Deletions cut 0 bases from V and 4 bases from J, with 14 bases between. The CDR3 has 16 residues. CDR3 in DNA: TGTGCCAGCAGTGACTCCTACAGGGGAGGCGCAGATACGCAGTATTTT. It translates to CASSDSYRGGADTQYF.

This clonotype was found a few times. The rearrangement joins TRBV10-2 to TRBJ1-1; 7 positions agree with TRBD1. This CDR3 has 14 amino acids. Germline CDR1 reads WSHSY; CDR2 reads SAAADI. The V and J ends lost 5 bases and 1 base, in that order; junction bases with no gene match: 4. This CDR3 is CASSQTGRNTEAFF. DNA for the CDR3: TGCGCCAGCAGTCAGACAGGGCGGAACACTGAAGCTTTCTTT.

To note about this clonotype: The CDR3 carries no conserved terminal phenylalanine or tryptophan, so it likely arises from a read error. DNA for the CDR3: TGTGCCAGCAGCTTTATGGGACAGGCAAACTATGGCTACACCCTC. Protein: CASSFMGQANYGYTL. V gene TRBV7-2 combines with J gene TRBJ1-2; TRBD1 matches 8 bases. Germline V gives CDR1 SGHTA, CDR2 FQGNSA. The CDR3 runs to 15 residues. The ends lost 3 bases at V and 2 bases at J; junction bases unmatched: 5.

Turning to this clonotype: At one end, the junction sequence differs from germline, possibly due to a read error. The gene calls are TRBV28 and TRBJ1-4, with a weak D call TRBD1 (6 bases). CDR3 length: 13 amino acids. In germline, CDR1 is MDHEN, CDR2 SYDVKM. The CDR3 region is CAGSGTPGEKLFF. The CDR3 region has the DNA TGTGCCGGCAGTGGGACACCAGGGGAAAAACTGTTTTTT.

This clonotype was detected a few times. This chain connects TRBV20-1 to TRBJ2-1, with 9 bases identical to TRBD1. The V segment lost 1 base and the J segment 4 bases; nucleotides outside the gene matches: 8. There are 16 residues in the CDR3. Germline CDR1 is DFQATT and CDR2 is SNEGSKA (reference sequence). The DNA of the CDR3 is TGCAGTGCTAGAGGCGTACAGGGGGCCCTGTACAATGAGCAGTTCTTC. Translating it yields CSARGVQGALYNEQFF.

V gene TRBV7-2 combines with J gene TRBJ2-5; 8 positions agree with TRBD1. Germline CDR1 reads SGHTA; CDR2 reads FQGNSA. V lost 4 bases and J lost 0; bases outside the gene matches: 13. The CDR3 sequence is 18 residues long. CDR3 DNA: TGTGCCAGCAGCTCCCTCGGACAGGGAGGAAAGTACCAAGAGACCCAGTACTTC. Translation: CASSSLGQGGKYQETQYF.

This clonotype was observed once. A read error is likely, as this CDR3 ends without the conserved phenylalanine or tryptophan. The DNA is omitted, as the CDR3 cannot be located on it reliably, and the CDR3 follows TCRdb's listing. The gene calls are TRBV6-4 and TRBJ1-2. Per germline, CDR1 MRHNA and CDR2 SNTAGT. The CDR3 comprises 10 residues, both ends counted. CDR3 sequence: CASSDRPQSV.

V usage is TRBV7-2 and J usage is TRBJ2-3; TRBD2 aligns across 11 bases. CDR3 length equals 16 residues. The germline V gene encodes CDR1 SGHTA and CDR2 FQGNSA. J lost 4 bases, V lost 5 bases, and 8 bases had no gene match. The CDR3: CASSLTSGSAADTQYF. CDR3 nucleotide sequence: TGTGCCAGCAGCCTCACTAGCGGGAGCGCCGCAGATACGCAGTATTTT.

The chain uses TRBV28 and TRBJ2-1; 7 positions match TRBD1. CDR1 and CDR2 (germline): MDHEN, SYDVKM. The CDR3 is 12 amino acids. Unmatched junction bases numbered 3, after V lost 7 bases and J lost 6 bases. CDR3 in amino acids: CASIDRANEQFF. CDR3 in DNA: TGTGCCAGCATCGACAGGGCCAATGAGCAGTTCTTC.

This clonotype appeared many times. This chain connects TRBV6-6 to TRBJ1-5; weak D call: TRBD1 (5 bases). Germline values: CDR1 MNHNY, CDR2 SVGAGI (reference sequence). The CDR3 has 15 residues. The V gene lost 0 bases and the J gene lost 1 base, with 7 bases spanning the gap. The CDR3 loop reads CASSYSAGSNQPQHF. CDR3 nucleotides: TGTGCCAGCAGTTACTCGGCAGGGAGCAATCAGCCCCAGCATTTT.

Turning to this clonotype: One base away lies a much larger clone, so this may be a sequencing read error. The chain has TRBV6-5 and TRBJ1-1; D perhaps matches TRBD1 (6 bases). The CDR3 sequence is 15 residues long. Germline-derived CDR1 and CDR2 are MNHEY and SVGAGI. The CDR3 coding sequence is TGTGCCGGCAGTTATGGGGCAGGGGTGAACACTGAAGCTTTCTTT. Amino acids: CAGSYGAGVNTEAFF.

With respect to this clonotype: An end of the junction does not agree with germline; a read error may underlie this. The chain carries TRBV7-9 and TRBJ2-5, with 7 bases identical to TRBD1. This CDR3 has 15 amino acids. In germline, CDR1 is SEHNR, CDR2 FQNEAQ (reference sequence). The CDR3 protein is CARSQLGGLGETQYF. The CDR3 DNA follows: TGTGCCCGCAGCCAACTAGGGGGCCTTGGAGAGACCCAGTACTTC. The variable domain in full, completed from reference TRBV7-9 and TRBJ2-5, reads DTGVSQNPRHKITKRGQNVTFRCDPISEHNRLYWYRQTLGQGPEFLTYFQNEAQLEKSRLLSDRFSAERPKGSFSTLEIQRTEQGDSAMYLCARSQLGGLGETQYFGPGTRLLVL.

The V and J genes are TRBV6-5 and TRBJ1-1; tentatively, D is TRBD1 (5 bases). CDR1 MNHEY and CDR2 SVGAGI come from the germline V gene. Trimming stripped 0 bases from V and 1 base from J, with 9 bases between. The CDR3 is 15 residues long. Written as DNA, the CDR3 is TGTGCCAGCAGTTACTCTGCAGGGCAGAACACTGAAGCTTTCTTT. Amino acids: CASSYSAGQNTEAFF.

V and J are TRBV6-1 and TRBJ2-5; 9 bases are a match to TRBD2. The V gene's germline CDR1 is MNHNS and CDR2 SASEGT. The CDR3 contains 14 residues. Trimming at V came to 6 bases and at J to 4 bases, leaving 6 bases not matched to a gene. CDR3 in amino acids: CASSWGLAVETQYF. The DNA for the CDR3 is TGTGCCAGCAGCTGGGGACTAGCTGTAGAGACCCAGTACTTC.

This clonotype has a handful of counts. The chain links TRBV27 to TRBJ1-4; a possible D gene is TRBD1 (5 bases). This CDR3 comprises 12 residues. Trimming cost V 2 bases and J 10 bases, with 8 bases left between them. The germline gives CDR1 MNHEY, CDR2 SMNVEV (reference sequence). The CDR3 reads CASSLGGGKLFF. Written as DNA, the CDR3 is TGTGCCAGCAGTTTAGGCGGGGGAAAACTGTTTTTT.

J is TRBJ2-3 and V is TRBV29-1; D possibly corresponds to TRBD2 (6 bases). V was clipped by 1 base and J by 6 bases, with 11 bases between them. The CDR3 sequence is 13 residues long. In germline, CDR1 is SQVTM, CDR2 ANQGSEA. The CDR3 sequence: CSVEVTLADTQYF. The CDR3 coding sequence is TGCAGCGTTGAAGTTACCCTAGCGGATACGCAGTATTTT.

The chain employs TRBV6-4 and TRBJ2-3, with D uncertain. CDR1 MRHNA and CDR2 SNTAGT come from the germline V gene. This CDR3 is built from 14 residues. Trimming stripped 2 bases from V and 0 bases from J, with 6 bases between. CDR3 nucleotides: TGTGCCAGCAGTGACAGGGCCAGCACAGATACGCAGTATTTT. Protein: CASSDRASTDTQYF.

Notes on this clonotype: This may come from a read error, since a much larger clone is one base off. The chain links TRBV15 to TRBJ1-1; no definite D call. Germline CDR1 and CDR2: LNHNV and YYDKDF (reference sequence). There are 12 residues in the CDR3. V lost 0 bases and J lost 8, with 7 bases in between. As DNA, the CDR3 is TGTGCCACCAGCAGAGATGGTACCGAAGCTTTCTTT. Its translation is CATSRDGTEAFF.